These 29 T cell receptor beta chains share one sample of origin, sequenced in a study of Ad26.COV2.S vaccination and SARS-CoV-2 variants. Clones were sequenced by immunoSEQ multiplex PCR, and TCRdb holds only the in-frame ones, with some missing. The sample lists about 400,000 clones, approximately 91% occurring once. The treatment denotes: 15 to 20 received Ad26.COV2.S at low or high dose, single or two shots; about 5 received placebo; per-sample allocation not given. Repertoires come from day 63 after the first vaccine or placebo injection. The sequenced sample was peripheral blood, obtained in a trial of Ad26.COV2.S vaccine versus placebo. These receptors were taken from a person between 18 and 65 years old who received the Ad26.COV2.S COVID-19 vaccine or a placebo.

In the case of this clone: Within the sample, other DNA sequences also encode this same CDR3. The J gene is TRBJ2-7, the V gene TRBV11-2; D unclear. Trimming removed 2 bases from V and 3 bases from J, with 2 bases in between. Germline CDR1 is SGHAT and CDR2 is FQNNGV. CDR3 length: 11 amino acids. DNA for the CDR3: TGTGCCAGCAGCTTAAACTACGAGCAGTACTTC. Translation: CASSLNYEQYF.

The CDR3 DNA sequence: TGTGCCAGCAGCCAAGATGGGTGGAGCACTGAAGCTTTCTTT. This translates into CASSQDGWSTEAFF. J is TRBJ1-1 and V is TRBV14; D gene ambiguous. CDR1 and CDR2 (germline): SGHDN, FVKESK. The CDR3 length is 14 residues. V lost 0 bases and J lost 4, with 9 bases in between. Drawing the rest from reference TRBV14 and TRBJ1-1, the complete variable domain is EAGVTQFPSHSVIEKGQTVTLRCDPISGHDNLYWYRRVMGKEIKFLLHFVKESKQDESGMPNNRFLAERTGGTYSTLKVQPAELEDSGVYFCASSQDGWSTEAFFGQGTRLTVV.

The chain couples TRBV7-3 to TRBJ1-3; D perhaps matches TRBD1 (5 bases). The CDR3 consists of 14 residues. The germline CDR1 and CDR2 sequences are SGHTA and FQGTGA. Trimming took 0 bases from V and 4 from J, leaving 7 bases between them. Here the CDR3 reads CASSLTGVGNTIYF. CDR3 nucleotide sequence: TGTGCCAGCAGCTTAACAGGGGTCGGAAACACCATATATTTT.

V and J are TRBV9 and TRBJ2-3; no firm D call. Trimming removed 3 bases from V and 4 bases from J, with 18 bases in between. The germline V gene encodes CDR1 SGDLS and CDR2 YYNGEE. This CDR3 is 16 amino acids long. CDR3 region: CASSGHSGVGSDTQYF. The CDR3 DNA reads TGTGCCAGCAGCGGTCACTCAGGTGTCGGATCAGATACGCAGTATTTT.

V is TRBV28 and J is TRBJ1-6; D perhaps matches TRBD1 (5 bases). The length of the CDR3 is 12 residues. The V end was cut by 5 bases, the J end by 13 bases, with 12 bases between. Germline CDR1 is MDHEN and CDR2 is SYDVKM. In DNA, the CDR3 is TGTGCCAGCAGTCTTTCTCGGGGCCCCCTCCACTTT. Translation gives CASSLSRGPLHF.

The chain joins TRBV6-2 or TRBV6-3 to TRBJ1-5; TRBD1 matches 10 bases. The CDR3 contains 15 residues. Germline V gene lookup returns CDR1 MNHEY and CDR2 SVGEGT. V lost 6 bases, J lost 5 bases, and 7 bases stayed unmatched. CDR3 region: CASSRDRGIHQPQHF. The CDR3 nucleotides read TGTGCCAGCAGCCGGGACAGGGGAATACATCAGCCCCAGCATTTT.

The chain has TRBV5-4 and TRBJ2-7, with TRBD1 identical over 7 bases. This CDR3 comprises 14 residues. Germline values: CDR1 SGHNT, CDR2 YYREEE (reference sequence). Trimming at V came to 4 bases and at J to 3 bases, leaving 7 bases not matched to a gene. DNA of the CDR3: TGTGCCAGCAGCGAGGGACAGACGCTCTACGAGCAGTACTTC. It yields the protein CASSEGQTLYEQYF.

This chain joins TRBV5-3 and TRBJ2-7; TRBD1 or TRBD2 may be the D gene (5 bases each). TRBV5-3 is marked as an open reading frame, function uncertain. The CDR3 has 17 residues. V was trimmed by 6 bases and J by 4 bases, leaving 26 bases between them. For the CDR3, the DNA is TGTGCCAGAACCTACCCTCTCAACGTAGTGGGGGTTTACGAGCAGTACTTC. Amino acids: CARTYPLNVVGVYEQYF.

The chain uses TRBV6-2 or TRBV6-3 and TRBJ1-5, with a weak D call TRBD1 (6 bases). The CDR3 consists of 14 residues. V lost 5 bases to trimming and J lost 6 bases, with 14 bases between them. The V gene's germline CDR1 is MNHEY and CDR2 SVGEGT. This CDR3 is CASSDSGDLQPQHF. The CDR3 DNA reads TGTGCCAGCAGTGATTCAGGGGATCTTCAGCCCCAGCATTTT.

This rearrangement joins TRBV11-2 to TRBJ1-3, with a possible D match to TRBD1 (6 bases). Germline V gene sequence: CDR1 SGHAT, CDR2 FQNNGV. The length of the CDR3 is 15 residues. The ends were cut back, 4 bases at V and 1 base at J, with 11 bases in the middle. The CDR3 here is CASSSFRGSGNTIYF. Here the CDR3 DNA reads TGTGCCAGCAGCTCCTTCAGGGGTTCTGGAAACACCATATATTTT.

This chain uses TRBV19 with TRBJ2-6; TRBD1 might be the D (6 bases). V was cut by 3 bases and J by 1 base, with 16 bases left in between. From germline, CDR1 is LNHDA and CDR2 SQIVND (reference sequence). The CDR3 length is 18 residues. DNA of the CDR3: TGTGCCAGTAGTATTTCACCCAGGGGTAGATCTGGGGCCAACGTCCTGACTTTC. As protein: CASSISPRGRSGANVLTF.

V and J are TRBV4-2 and TRBJ2-1; D may correspond to TRBD1 or TRBD2 (5 bases each). The CDR3 runs to 15 residues. The germline gives CDR1 LGHNA, CDR2 YNFKEQ. V was shortened by 4 bases and J by 6 bases, with 16 bases between the two germline ends. The CDR3 loop reads CASSLSRGELNEQFF. CDR3 DNA sequence: TGTGCCAGCAGCCTATCGAGGGGAGAACTCAATGAGCAGTTCTTC.

V and J are TRBV6-2 or TRBV6-3 and TRBJ1-4; TRBD1 is a possible D gene (6 bases). V dropped 6 bases and J dropped 10 bases, with 9 bases sitting between them. Germline V lookup: CDR1 MNHEY, CDR2 SVGEGT. The CDR3 totals 11 residues. In nucleotides, the CDR3 is TGTGCCAGCAGCGAGGGGGGAAAACTGTTTTTT. As protein: CASSEGGKLFF.

This sequence joins TRBV7-9 and TRBJ1-1; possibly TRBD1 for D (5 bases). Per the germline V gene, CDR1 is SEHNR and CDR2 is FQNEAQ (reference sequence). The CDR3 spans 14 residues. V gave up 3 bases and J gave up 0 bases, with 8 bases separating them. The CDR3 DNA reads as TGTGCCAGCAGCTTGAGAGGGGTGAACACTGAAGCTTTCTTT. Translating it yields CASSLRGVNTEAFF.

The rearrangement links TRBV2 to TRBJ1-6; TRBD1 might be the D (6 bases). V lost 1 base and J 2 bases, leaving 6 bases between the germline ends. Germline loops: CDR1 SNHLY, CDR2 FYNNEI. The CDR3 consists of 15 residues. CDR3 residues: CASSEGDTYNSPLHF. CDR3 DNA: TGTGCCAGCAGTGAAGGGGACACCTATAATTCACCCCTCCACTTT. The variable domain in full, with the rest retrieved from reference TRBV2 and TRBJ1-6, is EPEVTQTPSHQVTQMGQEVILRCVPISNHLYFYWYRQILGQKVEFLVSFYNNEISEKSEIFDDQFSVERPDGSNFTLKIRSTKLEDSAMYFCASSEGDTYNSPLHFGNGTRLTVT.

Here the CDR3 reads CASTRVMGSGELFF. As DNA, the CDR3 is TGTGCCAGCACGCGGGTAATGGGATCCGGGGAGCTGTTTTTT. The J gene is TRBJ2-2, the V gene TRBV3-1 (or the pseudogene TRBV3-2); maybe TRBD2 (5 bases). CDR1 is LGHDT and CDR2 is YNNKEL in the germline V gene (reference sequence). This CDR3 is 14 amino acids long. V was cut by 7 bases and J by 6 bases, with 15 bases left in between.

The chain is built from TRBV30 and TRBJ2-1, with D perhaps TRBD2 (5 bases). Germline lookup yields CDR1 GTSNPN and CDR2 SVGIG (reference sequence). CDR3 size: 16 residues. V was trimmed by 0 bases and J by 4 bases, leaving 16 bases between them. The CDR3 reads CAWSVPGMVTYNEQFF. The CDR3 DNA sequence: TGTGCCTGGAGTGTTCCGGGGATGGTAACGTACAATGAGCAGTTCTTC.

This clone was seen just once. V usage is TRBV6-6 and J usage is TRBJ1-1; 9 positions match TRBD1. V was clipped by 6 bases and J by 7 bases; unmatched bases: 6. Germline-derived CDR1 and CDR2 are MNHNY and SVGAGI (reference sequence). The CDR3 is 13 amino acids. Here the CDR3 DNA reads TGTGCCAGCAGATACGGGACAGGGATTGAAGCTTTCTTT. Translating gives CASRYGTGIEAFF.

V gene TRBV5-1 combines with J gene TRBJ2-1, with 13 bases lining up with TRBD2. Trimming at V came to 2 bases and at J to 3 bases, leaving 5 bases not matched to a gene. CDR1 SGHRS and CDR2 YFSETQ come from the germline V gene. The length of the CDR3 is 17 residues. CDR3 sequence (DNA): TGCGCCAGCAGCTTCGTACTAGCGGGAGGGATCTACAATGAGCAGTTCTTC. The encoded protein is CASSFVLAGGIYNEQFF. The full variable domain, in which reference TRBV5-1 and TRBJ2-1 provide the parts outside the CDR3, is KAGVTQTPRYLIKTRGQQVTLSCSPISGHRSVSWYQQTPGQGLQFLFEYFSETQRNKGNFPGRFSGRQFSNSRSEMNVSTLELGDSALYLCASSFVLAGGIYNEQFFGPGTRLTVL.

The CDR3 sequence is CASSVGLAGNTGELFF. CDR3 nucleotide sequence: TGTGCCAGCAGTGTGGGACTAGCGGGGAACACCGGGGAGCTGTTTTTT. The chain links TRBV6-1 to TRBJ2-2; 12 nucleotides match TRBD2. The CDR3 consists of 16 residues. Germline V gives CDR1 MNHNS, CDR2 SASEGT. V lost 4 bases, J lost 1 base, and 1 base stayed unmatched.

J is TRBJ2-7 and V is TRBV5-1; a weak D match, TRBD2 (5 bases). Trimming took off 2 bases at V and 3 bases at J, with 12 bases between the two ends. The CDR3 extends over 14 amino acids. From germline, CDR1 is SGHRS and CDR2 YFSETQ. The chain's CDR3 is CASSFGLVGYEQYF. CDR3 bases: TGCGCCAGCAGCTTCGGACTCGTCGGCTACGAGCAGTACTTC.

The chain joins TRBV5-6 to TRBJ2-1; D may be TRBD1 (6 bases). The germline gives CDR1 SGHDT, CDR2 YYEEEE. The CDR3 extends over 15 amino acids. V shed 0 bases and J shed 3 bases, with 10 bases lying between them. CDR3 in amino acids: CASSLGPTGYNEQFF. CDR3 nucleotides: TGTGCCAGCAGCTTGGGGCCGACAGGCTACAATGAGCAGTTCTTC. Supplemented by reference TRBV5-6 and TRBJ2-1, the full variable domain reads DAGVTQSPTHLIKTRGQQVTLRCSPKSGHDTVSWYQQALGQGPQFIFQYYEEEERQRGNFPDRFSGHQFPNYSSELNVNALLLGDSALYLCASSLGPTGYNEQFFGPGTRLTVL.

The chain recombines TRBV28 with TRBJ1-4; D gene ambiguous. V lost 6 bases to trimming and J lost 4 bases, with 15 bases between them. There are 15 residues in the CDR3. The germline CDR1 and CDR2 sequences are MDHEN and SYDVKM. CDR3 residues: CASSPWAGNNEKLFF. CDR3 in DNA: TGTGCCAGCAGCCCCTGGGCCGGCAATAATGAAAAACTGTTTTTT.

The V gene is TRBV4-2, the J gene TRBJ1-1; 9 nucleotides line up with TRBD1. Germline loops: CDR1 LGHNA, CDR2 YNFKEQ. The CDR3 sequence is 16 residues long. After removal of 4 bases from V and 5 bases from J, the junction contained 11 bases not matched to a gene. The CDR3 loop reads CASSPRDRALGTEAFF. The CDR3, as DNA: TGTGCCAGCAGCCCCCGGGACAGGGCTTTGGGAACTGAAGCTTTCTTT.

V is TRBV2 and J is TRBJ2-1; 7 nucleotides line up with TRBD2. The CDR3 length is 15 residues. V shed 4 bases and J 6 bases; nucleotides not matched to a gene: 9. Germline CDR1 reads SNHLY; CDR2 reads FYNNEI. The CDR3 loop is CASSAIRTRGNEQFF. The CDR3 DNA reads as TGTGCCAGCAGTGCCATAAGGACTAGGGGCAATGAGCAGTTCTTC.

This clone has a handful of counts. The genes are TRBV7-9 and TRBJ1-5, with 9 positions matching TRBD1. This CDR3 is built from 14 residues. From germline, CDR1 is SEHNR and CDR2 FQNEAQ (reference sequence). V lost 5 bases, J lost 8 bases, and 7 bases stayed unmatched. The CDR3 region is CASSAETGGKPQHF. In nucleotides, the CDR3 is TGTGCCAGCAGCGCGGAGACAGGGGGGAAGCCCCAGCATTTT.

The chain recombines TRBV3-1 (or the pseudogene TRBV3-2) with TRBJ2-6, with 7 bases fitting TRBD1. This CDR3 contains 17 residues. Trimming removed 2 bases from V and 2 bases from J; junction bases left unmatched: 6. CDR1 and CDR2 (germline): LGHDT, YNNKEL (reference sequence). This CDR3 is CASSQTVQGTGANVLTF. The CDR3 DNA reads as TGTGCCAGCAGCCAAACAGTACAGGGGACTGGGGCCAACGTCCTGACTTTC.

This sequence joins TRBV9 and TRBJ1-4; a weak D match, TRBD1 (5 bases). Deletions cut 0 bases from V and 5 bases from J, with 17 bases between. Per the germline V gene, CDR1 is SGDLS and CDR2 is YYNGEE. The CDR3 contains 17 residues. CDR3 sequence reads: CASSVATGGDWNEKLFF. CDR3 bases: TGTGCCAGCAGCGTAGCTACTGGGGGGGACTGGAATGAAAAACTGTTTTTT.

Here the CDR3 DNA reads TGTGCCAGCAGTTTGACCCTTAGCGGGAGGGCCGGTGAGCAGTTCTTC. Amino acid sequence: CASSLTLSGRAGEQFF. This chain joins TRBV2 and TRBJ2-1; 11 nucleotides align to TRBD2. Germline V gene lookup returns CDR1 SNHLY and CDR2 FYNNEI. V shed 5 bases, J shed 9 bases, and the junction held 12 bases outside the gene matches. CDR3 length: 16 amino acids. Using reference TRBV2 and TRBJ2-1 for the parts outside the CDR3, the full variable domain is EPEVTQTPSHQVTQMGQEVILRCVPISNHLYFYWYRQILGQKVEFLVSFYNNEISEKSEIFDDQFSVERPDGSNFTLKIRSTKLEDSAMYFCASSLTLSGRAGEQFFGPGTRLTVL.